This T cell receptor beta chain was recovered during a study of OX40 agonist ivuxolimab in advanced cancers. This clone has a handful of counts. The antigen is unknown. Study findings and constraints: Dose levels from 0.1 to 3.0 mg/kg saw CD4+ and CD8+ blood T cells expand clonally by week 6.

This CDR3 has 15 amino acids. Germline V gene lookup returns CDR1 MNHEY and CDR2 SMNVEV (reference sequence). V was pared by 0 bases and J by 9 bases, with 12 bases between. The assay was immunoSEQ multiplex PCR, and TCRdb's table has in-frame clones only and misses some. Seen here are about 82,000 clones, about 88% observed once, and the top ten hold roughly 0.38%. The clonotype comes from an adult with an advanced solid tumor such as melanoma, head and neck, liver or kidney cancer. Here the sequenced sample was CD4+ or CD8+ T cells sorted from blood, taken in a trial of the OX40 agonist ivuxolimab. The rearrangement uses TRBV27 and TRBJ1-6, with D perhaps matching TRBD1 (6 bases). CDR3 loop: CASSLSSQGSSPLHF. CDR3 DNA: TGTGCCAGCAGTTTATCGTCGCAGGGGAGTTCACCCCTCCACTTT.